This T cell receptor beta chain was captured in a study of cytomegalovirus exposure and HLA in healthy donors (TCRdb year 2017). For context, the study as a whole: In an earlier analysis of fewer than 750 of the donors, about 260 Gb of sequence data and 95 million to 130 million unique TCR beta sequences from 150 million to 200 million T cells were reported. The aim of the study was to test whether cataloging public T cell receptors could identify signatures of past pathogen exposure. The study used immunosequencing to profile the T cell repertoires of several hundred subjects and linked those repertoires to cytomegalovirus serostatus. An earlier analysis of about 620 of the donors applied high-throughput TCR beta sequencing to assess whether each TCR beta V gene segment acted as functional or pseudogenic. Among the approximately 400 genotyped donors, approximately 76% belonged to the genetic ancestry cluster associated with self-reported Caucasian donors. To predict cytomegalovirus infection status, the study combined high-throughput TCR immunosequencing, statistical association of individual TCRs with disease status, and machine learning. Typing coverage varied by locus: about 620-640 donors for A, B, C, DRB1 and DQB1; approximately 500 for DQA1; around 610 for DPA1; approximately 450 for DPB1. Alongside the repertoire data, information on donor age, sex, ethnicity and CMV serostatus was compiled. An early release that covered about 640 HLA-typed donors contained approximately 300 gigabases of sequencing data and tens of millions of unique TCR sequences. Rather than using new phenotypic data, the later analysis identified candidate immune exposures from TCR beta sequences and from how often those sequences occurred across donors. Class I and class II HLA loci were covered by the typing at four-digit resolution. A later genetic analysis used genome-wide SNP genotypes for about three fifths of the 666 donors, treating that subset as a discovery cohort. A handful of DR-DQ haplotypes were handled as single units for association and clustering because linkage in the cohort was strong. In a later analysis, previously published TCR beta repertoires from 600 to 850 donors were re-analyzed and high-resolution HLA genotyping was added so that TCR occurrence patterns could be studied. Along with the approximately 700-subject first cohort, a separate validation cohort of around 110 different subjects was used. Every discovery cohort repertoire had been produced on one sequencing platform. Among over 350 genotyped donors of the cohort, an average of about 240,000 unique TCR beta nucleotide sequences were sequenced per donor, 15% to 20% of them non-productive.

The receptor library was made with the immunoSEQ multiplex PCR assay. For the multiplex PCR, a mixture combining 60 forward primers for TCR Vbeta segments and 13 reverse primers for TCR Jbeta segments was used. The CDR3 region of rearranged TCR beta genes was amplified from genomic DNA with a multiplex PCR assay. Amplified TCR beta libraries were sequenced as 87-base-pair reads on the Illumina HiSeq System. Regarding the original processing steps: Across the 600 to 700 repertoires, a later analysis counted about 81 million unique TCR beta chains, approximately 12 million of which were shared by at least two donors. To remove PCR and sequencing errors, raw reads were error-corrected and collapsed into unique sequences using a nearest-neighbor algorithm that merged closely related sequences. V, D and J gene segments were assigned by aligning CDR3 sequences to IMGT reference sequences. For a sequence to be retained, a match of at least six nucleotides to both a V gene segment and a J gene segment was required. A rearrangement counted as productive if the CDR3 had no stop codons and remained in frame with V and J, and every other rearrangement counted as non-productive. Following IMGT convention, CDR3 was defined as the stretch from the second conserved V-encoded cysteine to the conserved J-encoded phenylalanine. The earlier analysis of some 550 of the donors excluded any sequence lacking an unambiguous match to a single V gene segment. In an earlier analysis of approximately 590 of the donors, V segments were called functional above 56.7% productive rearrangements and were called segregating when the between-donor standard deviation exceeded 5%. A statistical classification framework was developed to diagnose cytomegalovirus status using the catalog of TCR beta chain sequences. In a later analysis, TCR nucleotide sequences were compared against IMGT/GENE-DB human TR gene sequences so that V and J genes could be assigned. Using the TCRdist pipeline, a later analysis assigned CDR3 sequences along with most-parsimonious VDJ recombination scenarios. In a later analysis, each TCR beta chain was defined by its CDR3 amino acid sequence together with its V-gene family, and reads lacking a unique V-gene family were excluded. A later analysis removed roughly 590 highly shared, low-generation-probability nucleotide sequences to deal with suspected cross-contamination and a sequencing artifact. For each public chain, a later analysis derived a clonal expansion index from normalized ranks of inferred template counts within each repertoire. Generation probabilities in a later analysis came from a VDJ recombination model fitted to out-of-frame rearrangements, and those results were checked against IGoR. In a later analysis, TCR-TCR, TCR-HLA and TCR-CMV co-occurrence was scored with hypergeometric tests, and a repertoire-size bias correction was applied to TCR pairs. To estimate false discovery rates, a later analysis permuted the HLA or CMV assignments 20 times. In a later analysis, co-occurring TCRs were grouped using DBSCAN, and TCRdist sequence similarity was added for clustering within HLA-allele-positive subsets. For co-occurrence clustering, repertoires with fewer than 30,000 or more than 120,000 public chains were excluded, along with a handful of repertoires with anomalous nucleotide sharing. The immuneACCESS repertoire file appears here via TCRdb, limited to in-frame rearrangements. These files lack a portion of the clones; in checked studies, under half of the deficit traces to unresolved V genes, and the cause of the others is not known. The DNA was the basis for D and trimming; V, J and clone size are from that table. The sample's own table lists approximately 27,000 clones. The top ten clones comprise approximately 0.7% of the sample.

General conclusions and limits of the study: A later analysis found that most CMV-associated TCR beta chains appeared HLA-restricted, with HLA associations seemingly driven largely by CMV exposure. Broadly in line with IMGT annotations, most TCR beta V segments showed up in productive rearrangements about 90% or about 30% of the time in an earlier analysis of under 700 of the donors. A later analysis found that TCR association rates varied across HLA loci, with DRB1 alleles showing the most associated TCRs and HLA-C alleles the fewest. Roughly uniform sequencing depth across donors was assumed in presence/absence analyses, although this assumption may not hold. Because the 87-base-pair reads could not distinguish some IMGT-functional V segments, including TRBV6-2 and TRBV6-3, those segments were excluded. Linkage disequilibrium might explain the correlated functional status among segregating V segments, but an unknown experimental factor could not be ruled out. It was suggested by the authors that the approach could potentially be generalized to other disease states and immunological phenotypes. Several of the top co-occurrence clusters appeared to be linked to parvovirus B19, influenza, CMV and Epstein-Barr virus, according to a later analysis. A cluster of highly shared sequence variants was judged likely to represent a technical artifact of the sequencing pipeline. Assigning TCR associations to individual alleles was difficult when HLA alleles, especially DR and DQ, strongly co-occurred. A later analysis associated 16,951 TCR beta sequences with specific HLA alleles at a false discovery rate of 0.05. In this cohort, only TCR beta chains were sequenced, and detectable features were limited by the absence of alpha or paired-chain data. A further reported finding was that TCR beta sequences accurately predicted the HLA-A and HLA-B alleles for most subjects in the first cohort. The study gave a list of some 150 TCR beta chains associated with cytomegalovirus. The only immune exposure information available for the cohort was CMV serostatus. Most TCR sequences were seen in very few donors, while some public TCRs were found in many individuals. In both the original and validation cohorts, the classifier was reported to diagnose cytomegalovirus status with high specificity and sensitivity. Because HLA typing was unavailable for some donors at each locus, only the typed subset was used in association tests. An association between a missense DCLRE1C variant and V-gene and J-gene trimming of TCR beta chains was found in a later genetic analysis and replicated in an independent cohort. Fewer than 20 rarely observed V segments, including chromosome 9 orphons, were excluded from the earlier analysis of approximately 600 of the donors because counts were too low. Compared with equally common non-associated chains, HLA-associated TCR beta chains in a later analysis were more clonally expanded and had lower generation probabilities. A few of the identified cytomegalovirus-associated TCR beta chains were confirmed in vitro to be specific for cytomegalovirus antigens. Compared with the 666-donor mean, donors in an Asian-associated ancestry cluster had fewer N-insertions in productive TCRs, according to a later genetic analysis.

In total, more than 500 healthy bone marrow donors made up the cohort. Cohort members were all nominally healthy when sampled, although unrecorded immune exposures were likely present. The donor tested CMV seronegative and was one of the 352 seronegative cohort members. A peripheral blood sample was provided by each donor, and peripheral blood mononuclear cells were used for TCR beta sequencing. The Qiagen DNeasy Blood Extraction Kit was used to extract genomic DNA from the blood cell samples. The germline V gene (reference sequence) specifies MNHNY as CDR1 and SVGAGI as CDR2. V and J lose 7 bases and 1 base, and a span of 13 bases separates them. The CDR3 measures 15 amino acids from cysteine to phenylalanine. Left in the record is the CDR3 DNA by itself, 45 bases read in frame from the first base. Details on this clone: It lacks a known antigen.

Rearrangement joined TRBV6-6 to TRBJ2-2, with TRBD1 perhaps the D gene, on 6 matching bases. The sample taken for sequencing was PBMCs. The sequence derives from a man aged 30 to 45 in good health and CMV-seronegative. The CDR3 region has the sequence CASKRGSGNTGELFF. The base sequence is TGTGCCAGCAAGAGGGGGAGCGGGAACACCGGGGAGCTGTTTTTT.